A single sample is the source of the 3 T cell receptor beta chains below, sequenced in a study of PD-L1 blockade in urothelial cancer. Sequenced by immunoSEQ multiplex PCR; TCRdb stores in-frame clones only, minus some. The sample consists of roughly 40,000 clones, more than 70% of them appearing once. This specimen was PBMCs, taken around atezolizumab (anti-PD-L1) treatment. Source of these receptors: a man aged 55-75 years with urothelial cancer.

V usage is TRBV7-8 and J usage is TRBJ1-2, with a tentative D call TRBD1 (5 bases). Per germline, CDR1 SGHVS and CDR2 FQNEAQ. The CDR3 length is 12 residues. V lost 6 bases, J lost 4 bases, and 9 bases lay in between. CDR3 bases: TGTGCCAGCAGTGGGACTATCTATGGCTACACCTTC. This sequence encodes CASSGTIYGYTF.

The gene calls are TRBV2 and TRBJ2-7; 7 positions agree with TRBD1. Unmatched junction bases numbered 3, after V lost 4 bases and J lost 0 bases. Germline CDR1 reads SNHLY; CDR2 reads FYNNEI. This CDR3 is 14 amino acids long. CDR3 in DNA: TGTGCCAGCAGTGTGGGACAGTTCTCCTACGAGCAGTACTTC. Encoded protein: CASSVGQFSYEQYF. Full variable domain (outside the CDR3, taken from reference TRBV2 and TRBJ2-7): EPEVTQTPSHQVTQMGQEVILRCVPISNHLYFYWYRQILGQKVEFLVSFYNNEISEKSEIFDDQFSVERPDGSNFTLKIRSTKLEDSAMYFCASSVGQFSYEQYFGPGTRLTVT.

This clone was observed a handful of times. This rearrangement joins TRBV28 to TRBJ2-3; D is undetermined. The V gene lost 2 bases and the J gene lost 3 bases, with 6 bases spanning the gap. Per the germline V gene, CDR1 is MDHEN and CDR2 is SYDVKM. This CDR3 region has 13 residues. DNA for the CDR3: TGTGCCAGCAGTTTACTAGGAACAGATACGCAGTATTTT. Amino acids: CASSLLGTDTQYF.